This entry describes one T cell receptor beta chain. What it binds is unknown. Other DNA sequences in the same sample also yield this CDR3. TCRdb's copy holds only in-frame clones and misses some; the assay was immunoSEQ multiplex PCR. The repertoire includes roughly 74,000 clones, 80% of them detected once, and about 0.6% sits in the top ten. CD3+CD4+ and CD3+CD8+ cells were FACS-sorted from thawed unstimulated PBMCs. This sample was included in a study of T cell clones after liver transplantation. Study in general: Third-party-reactive TCRbeta sequences from pre-transplant mixed lymphocyte reactions served as antigen-independent comparators.

Findings of the study overall: Compared with third party-reactive sequences, donor-reactive ones declined more, independent of withdrawal success.

Trimming removed 8 bases from V and 1 base from J, with 5 bases in between. The germline gives CDR1 MDHEN, CDR2 SYDVKM. The CDR3 is made up of 11 amino acids. The sequence came from a human donor who received a liver transplant. Sequenced here: CD4+ T cells from blood, sampled before liver transplant. This chain joins TRBV28 and TRBJ1-1, with unresolved D. For the CDR3, the DNA is TGTGCCAGCCTCGGGAACACTGAAGCTTTCTTT. It yields the protein CASLGNTEAFF.